This T cell receptor (beta chain) emerged from a study of T cell responses to AZD1222 COVID-19 vaccine. Study-wide results and limits: Spike regions recognized by vaccine-associated CD4 TCRs spanned the protein, led by 160-218 and 743-854. Clonal diversity may have been underestimated, and the donors were mostly white British, with more females than males. Epitopes outside B.1.351 and B.1.1.7 mutated regions reportedly drew nearly half of spike TCRs. Baseline antibody screening turned up just a handful of seropositive AZD1222 recipients.

The CDR3 runs to 18 residues. Germline V gene lookup returns CDR1 LNHDA and CDR2 SQIVND (reference sequence). V dropped 6 bases and J dropped 0 bases, with 20 bases sitting between them. Profiled with immunoSEQ multiplex PCR; TCRdb holds only in-frame clones, not every one. The sample carries fewer than 90,000 clones, roughly 88% recorded once. Turning to this clone: Its antigen is as yet unknown.

This sequence joins TRBV19 and TRBJ1-4; no reliable D call. The sequence came from an adult in good health. The specimen comprised peripheral blood, sampled on day 0 of AZD1222 vaccination. The CDR3 DNA follows: TGTGCCAGTAGCGTAGACGCTCCCTCAGTGGCAACTAATGAAAAACTGTTTTTT. It encodes CASSVDAPSVATNEKLFF.